These T cell receptor beta chains were read from a single sample in a study of graft-versus-host responses after intestinal transplantation. No antigen has been identified for these receptors. TCRdb's copy holds only in-frame clones and misses some; the assay was immunoSEQ multiplex PCR. The sample shows approximately 46,000 clones, 84% of them seen only once. The sample was unstimulated CD4+ T cells sorted from spleen or lymph node cells, taken before transplant. All receptors derive from a human donor who was the organ donor for an intestinal transplant. Each CDR3 is given with its conserved first and last residue. D genes are given only for firm matches.

j_call	d_call	v_call	cdr3_aa	cdr3_nt
TRBJ1-2	TRBD1	TRBV6-5	CASSYSSGTVYGYTF	TGTGCCAGCAGTTACTCTTCCGGGACAGTCTATGGCTACACCTTC
TRBJ1-3	NA	TRBV7-2	CASRQSSGNTIYF	TGTGCCAGCAGACAGAGCTCTGGAAACACCATATATTTT
TRBJ2-7	NA	TRBV27	CASSLDAMTEQYF	TGTGCCAGCAGTTTAGATGCGATGACAGAGCAGTACTTC
TRBJ2-3	NA	TRBV4-1	CASSQEAPNLLTDTQYF	TGCGCCAGCAGCCAAGAAGCTCCAAATCTCCTCACAGATACGCAGTATTTT
TRBJ1-2	TRBD1	TRBV6-5	CASSSPWDRDHYGYTF	TGTGCCAGCAGTTCGCCCTGGGACAGGGATCACTATGGCTACACCTTC
TRBJ2-7	NA	TRBV7-2	CASSLEARYEQYF	TGTGCCAGCAGCTTAGAGGCCCGCTACGAGCAGTACTTC
TRBJ2-5	NA	TRBV18	CASSPPTAGETQYF	TGTGCCAGCTCACCACCGACTGCGGGCGAGACCCAGTACTTC
TRBJ1-1	NA	TRBV12-5	CASGLVGGTEAFF	TGTGCTAGTGGTTTGGTAGGGGGCACTGAAGCTTTCTTT
TRBJ1-2	NA	TRBV18	CASSPGHHIINYGYTF	TGTGCCAGCTCACCAGGGCACCACATAATTAACTATGGCTACACCTTC
TRBJ2-6	NA	TRBV6-5	CASSYILGSGANVLTF	TGTGCCAGCAGTTACATTTTGGGATCTGGGGCCAACGTCCTGACTTTC